The T cell receptor (beta chain) described here comes from a study of control samples from healthy donors and cancer patients. With 0 bases removed from V and 7 bases from J, the gap between germline ends came to 15 bases. The CDR3 is 15 amino acids. The germline gives CDR1 SGHTA, CDR2 FQGTGA. The assay was immunoSEQ multiplex PCR, and TCRdb's table has in-frame clones only and misses some. The sample lists 150,000 to 200,000 clones; about 94% were seen once. This TCR was recovered from a woman in her thirties or forties in good health. The sample consisted of blood. J is TRBJ1-2 and V is TRBV7-3; the D is unclear. The CDR3 bases are TGTGCCAGCAGCTTAACTGGCAGTGAATTAGGTGGCTACACCTTC. Protein product: CASSLTGSELGGYTF.